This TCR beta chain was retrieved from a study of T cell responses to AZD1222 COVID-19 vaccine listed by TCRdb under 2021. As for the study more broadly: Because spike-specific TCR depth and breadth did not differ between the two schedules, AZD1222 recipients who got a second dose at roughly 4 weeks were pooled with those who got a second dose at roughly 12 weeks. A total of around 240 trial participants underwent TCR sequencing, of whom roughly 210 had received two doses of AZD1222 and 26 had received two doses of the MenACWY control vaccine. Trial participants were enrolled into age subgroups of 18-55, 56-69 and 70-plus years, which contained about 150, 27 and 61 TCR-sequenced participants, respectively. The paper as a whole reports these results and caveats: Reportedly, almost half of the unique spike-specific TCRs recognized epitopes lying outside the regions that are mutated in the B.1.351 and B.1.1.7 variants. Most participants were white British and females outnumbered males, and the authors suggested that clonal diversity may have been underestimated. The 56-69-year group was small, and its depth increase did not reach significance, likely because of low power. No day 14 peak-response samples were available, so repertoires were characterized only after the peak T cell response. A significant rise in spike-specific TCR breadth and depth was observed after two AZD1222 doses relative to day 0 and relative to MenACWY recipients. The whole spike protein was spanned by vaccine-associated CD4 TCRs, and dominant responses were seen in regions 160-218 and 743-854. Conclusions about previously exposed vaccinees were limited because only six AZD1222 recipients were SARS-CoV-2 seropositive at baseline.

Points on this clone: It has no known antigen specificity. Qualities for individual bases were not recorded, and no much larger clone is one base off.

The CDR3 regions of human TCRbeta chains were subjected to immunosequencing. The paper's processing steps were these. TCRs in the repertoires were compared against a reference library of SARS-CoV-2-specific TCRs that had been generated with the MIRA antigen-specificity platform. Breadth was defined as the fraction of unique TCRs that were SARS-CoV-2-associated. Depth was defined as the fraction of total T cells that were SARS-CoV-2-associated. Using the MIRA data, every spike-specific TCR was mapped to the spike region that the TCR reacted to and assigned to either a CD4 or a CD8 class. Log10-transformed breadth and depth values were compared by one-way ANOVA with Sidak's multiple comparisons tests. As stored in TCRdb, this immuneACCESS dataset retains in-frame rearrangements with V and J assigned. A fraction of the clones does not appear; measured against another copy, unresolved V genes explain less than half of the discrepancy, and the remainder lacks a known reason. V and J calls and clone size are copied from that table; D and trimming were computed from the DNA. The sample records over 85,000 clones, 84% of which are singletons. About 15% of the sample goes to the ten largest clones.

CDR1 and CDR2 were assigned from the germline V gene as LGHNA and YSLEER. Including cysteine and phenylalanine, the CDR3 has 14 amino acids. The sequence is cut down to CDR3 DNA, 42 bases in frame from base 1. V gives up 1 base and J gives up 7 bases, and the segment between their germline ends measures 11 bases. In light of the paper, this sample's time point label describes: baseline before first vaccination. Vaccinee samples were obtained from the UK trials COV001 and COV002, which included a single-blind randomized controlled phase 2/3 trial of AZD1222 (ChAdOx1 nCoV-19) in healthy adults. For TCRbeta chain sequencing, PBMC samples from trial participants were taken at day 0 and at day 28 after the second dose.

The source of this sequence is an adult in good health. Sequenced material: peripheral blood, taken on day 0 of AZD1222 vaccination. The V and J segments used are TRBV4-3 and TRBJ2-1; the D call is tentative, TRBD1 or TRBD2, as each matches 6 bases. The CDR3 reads CASSQVEGGNEQFF. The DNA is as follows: TGCGCCAGCAGCCAAGTTGAAGGGGGGAATGAGCAGTTCTTC.